Presented here are 3 T cell receptor beta chains from one specimen sequenced in a study of shared clonotypes between healthy human individuals. Only CD45RO-negative cells positively selected for CCR7 counted as naive CD8 cells, so terminally differentiated effector memory CD45RA+ cells were excluded. Clones were read by immunoSEQ multiplex PCR, and TCRdb kept only the in-frame ones, dropping some. The data show about 820,000 clones, approximately 92% seen once. Sequencing was carried out using naive CD8+ T cells sorted from blood. These receptor sequences come from a man aged 25 to 45 in good health.

The rearrangement links TRBV14 to TRBJ2-3, with TRBD2 as a possible D gene (6 bases). The V and J ends lost 0 bases and 0 bases respectively, with 16 bases between them. The CDR3 consists of 18 residues. CDR1 and CDR2 from the germline V gene are SGHDN and FVKESK. CDR3 residues: CASSQDLDYGTSTDTQYF. The CDR3 coding sequence is TGTGCCAGCAGCCAAGATCTGGACTATGGTACTAGCACAGATACGCAGTATTTT.

The chain is built from TRBV7-8 and TRBJ2-7, with D uncertain. Looked up from germline, CDR1 is SGHVS and CDR2 is FQNEAQ. V lost 5 bases and J 1 base, leaving 3 bases between the germline ends. The CDR3 spans 11 residues. The CDR3 region is CASSGSYEQYF. CDR3 DNA: TGTGCCAGCAGCGGGTCCTACGAGCAGTACTTC.

This chain uses TRBV29-1 with TRBJ2-2; D is perhaps TRBD1 (6 bases). The CDR3 sequence is 16 residues long. Germline lookup yields CDR1 SQVTM and CDR2 ANQGSEA. Between the trimmed V and J ends, which lost 0 bases and 1 base, there was a span of 12 bases. The CDR3 DNA reads as TGCAGCGTTGAAGATCTGGGGGCAGGGAACACCGGGGAGCTGTTTTTT. Translation: CSVEDLGAGNTGELFF.